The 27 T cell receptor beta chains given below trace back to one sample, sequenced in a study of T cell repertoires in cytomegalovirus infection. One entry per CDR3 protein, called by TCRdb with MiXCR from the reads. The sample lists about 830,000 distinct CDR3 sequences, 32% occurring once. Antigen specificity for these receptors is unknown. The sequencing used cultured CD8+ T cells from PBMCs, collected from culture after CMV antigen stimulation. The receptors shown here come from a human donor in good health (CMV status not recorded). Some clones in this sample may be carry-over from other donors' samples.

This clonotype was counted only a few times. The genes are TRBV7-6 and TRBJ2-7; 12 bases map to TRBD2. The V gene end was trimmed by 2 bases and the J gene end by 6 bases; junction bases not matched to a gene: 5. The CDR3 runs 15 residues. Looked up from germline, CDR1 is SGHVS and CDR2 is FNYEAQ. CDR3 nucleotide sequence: TGTGCCAGCAGCTTACTAGCGGGGGGGCAGGGCGAGCAGTACTTC. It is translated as CASSLLAGGQGEQYF.

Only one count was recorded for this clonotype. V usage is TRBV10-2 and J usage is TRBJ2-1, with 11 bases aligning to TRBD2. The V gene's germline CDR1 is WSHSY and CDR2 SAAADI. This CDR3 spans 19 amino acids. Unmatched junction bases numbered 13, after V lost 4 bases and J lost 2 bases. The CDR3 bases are TGCGCCAGCAGTGCTCCGGGACTAGCGGAGTCGAAGGCCTACAATGAGCAGTTCTTC. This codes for CASSAPGLAESKAYNEQFF.

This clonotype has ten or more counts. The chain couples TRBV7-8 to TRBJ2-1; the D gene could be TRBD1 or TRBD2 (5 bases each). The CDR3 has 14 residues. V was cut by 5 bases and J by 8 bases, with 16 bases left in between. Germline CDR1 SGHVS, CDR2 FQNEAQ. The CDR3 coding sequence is TGTGCCAGCAGCCCGGGGCCCGGATGGGATGAGCAGTTCTTC. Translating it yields CASSPGPGWDEQFF.

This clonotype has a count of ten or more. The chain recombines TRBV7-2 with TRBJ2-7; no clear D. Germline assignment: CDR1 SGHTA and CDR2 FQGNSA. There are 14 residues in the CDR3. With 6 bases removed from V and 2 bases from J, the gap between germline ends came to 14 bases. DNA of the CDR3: TGTGCCAGCAGTCGTCAATACCCAGCCTACGAGCAGTACTTC. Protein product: CASSRQYPAYEQYF.

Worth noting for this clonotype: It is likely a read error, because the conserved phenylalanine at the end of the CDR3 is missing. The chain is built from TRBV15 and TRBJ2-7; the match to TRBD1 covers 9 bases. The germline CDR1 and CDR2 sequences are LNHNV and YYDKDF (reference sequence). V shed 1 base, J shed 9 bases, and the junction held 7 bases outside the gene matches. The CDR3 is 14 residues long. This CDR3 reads CATSRAGTGPMQYI. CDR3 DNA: TGTGCCACCAGCAGAGCCGGGACAGGGCCGATGCAGTACATC.

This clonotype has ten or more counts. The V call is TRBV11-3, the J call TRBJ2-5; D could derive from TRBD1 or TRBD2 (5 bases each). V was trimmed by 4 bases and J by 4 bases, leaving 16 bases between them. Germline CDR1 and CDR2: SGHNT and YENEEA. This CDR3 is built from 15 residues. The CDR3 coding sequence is TGTGCCAGCAGCTCTACCGGGGCCCAGGGAGAGACCCAGTACTTC. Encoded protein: CASSSTGAQGETQYF.

CDR3 amino acids: CASSLRGGAGANVLTF. As DNA, the CDR3 is TGTGCCAGCAGCTTACGTGGGGGTGCTGGGGCCAACGTCCTGACTTTC. The chain combines TRBV13 with TRBJ2-6; the D gene could be TRBD1 or TRBD2 (5 bases each). Germline lookup yields CDR1 PRHDT and CDR2 FYEKMQ (reference sequence). Trimming removed 2 bases from V and 2 bases from J, with 10 bases in between. The CDR3 is made up of 16 amino acids.

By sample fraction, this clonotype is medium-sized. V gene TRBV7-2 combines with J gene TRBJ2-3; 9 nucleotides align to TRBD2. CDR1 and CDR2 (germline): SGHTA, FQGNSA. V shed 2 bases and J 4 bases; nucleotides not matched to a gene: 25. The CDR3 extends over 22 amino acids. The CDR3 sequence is CASSLPPSSGESDVPPPDTQYF. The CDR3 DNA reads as TGTGCCAGCAGCTTACCCCCCTCTAGCGGGGAGTCCGACGTCCCCCCCCCAGATACGCAGTATTTT.

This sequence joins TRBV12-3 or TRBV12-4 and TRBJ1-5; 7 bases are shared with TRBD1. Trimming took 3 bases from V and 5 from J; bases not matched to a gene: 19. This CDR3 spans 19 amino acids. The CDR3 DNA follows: TGTGCCAGCAGTTTGTCCCCCTCCGACAGGGCACCAGGGGATCAGCCCCAGCATTTT. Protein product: CASSLSPSDRAPGDQPQHF.

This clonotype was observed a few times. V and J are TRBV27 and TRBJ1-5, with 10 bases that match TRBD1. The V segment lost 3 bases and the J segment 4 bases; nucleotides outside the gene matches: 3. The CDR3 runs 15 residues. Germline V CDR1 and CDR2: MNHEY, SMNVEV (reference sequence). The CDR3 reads CASSLDRGFNQPQHF. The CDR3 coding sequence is TGTGCCAGCAGTTTGGACAGGGGGTTTAATCAGCCCCAGCATTTT.

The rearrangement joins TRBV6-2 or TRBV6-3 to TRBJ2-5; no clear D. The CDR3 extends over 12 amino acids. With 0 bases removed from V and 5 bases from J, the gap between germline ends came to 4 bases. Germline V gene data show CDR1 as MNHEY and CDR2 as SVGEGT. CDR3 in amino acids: CASSYSLETQYF. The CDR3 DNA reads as TGTGCCAGCAGTTACTCTCTGGAGACCCAGTACTTC.

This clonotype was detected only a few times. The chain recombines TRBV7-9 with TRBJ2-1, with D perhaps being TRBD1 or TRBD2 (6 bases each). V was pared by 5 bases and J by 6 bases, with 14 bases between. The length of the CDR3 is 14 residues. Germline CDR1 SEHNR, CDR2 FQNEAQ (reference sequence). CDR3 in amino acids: CASSRQGGSNEQFF. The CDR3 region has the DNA TGTGCCAGCAGCCGCCAAGGGGGGAGCAATGAGCAGTTCTTC.

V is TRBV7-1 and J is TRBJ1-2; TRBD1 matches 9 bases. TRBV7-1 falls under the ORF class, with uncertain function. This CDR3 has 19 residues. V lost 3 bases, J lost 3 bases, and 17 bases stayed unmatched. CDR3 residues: CASSSTTGGCPIYDYGYTF. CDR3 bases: TGTGCCAGCAGCTCGACGACAGGGGGATGCCCAATCTATGACTATGGCTACACCTTC.

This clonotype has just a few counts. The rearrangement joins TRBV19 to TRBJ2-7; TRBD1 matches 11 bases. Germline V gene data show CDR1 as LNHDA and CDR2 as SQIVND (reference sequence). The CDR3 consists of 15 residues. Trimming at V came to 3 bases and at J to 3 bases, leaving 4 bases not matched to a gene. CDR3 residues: CASSIGTGGNYEQYV. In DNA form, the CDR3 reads TGTGCCAGTAGTATCGGGACAGGGGGTAACTACGAGCAGTACGTC.

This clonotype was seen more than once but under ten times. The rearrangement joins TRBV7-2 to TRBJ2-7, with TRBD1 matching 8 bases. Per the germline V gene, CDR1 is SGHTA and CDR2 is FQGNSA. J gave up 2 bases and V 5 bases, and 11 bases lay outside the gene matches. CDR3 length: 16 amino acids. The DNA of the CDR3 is TGTGCCAGCAGCCCTGACCCGGGGACAGGAGCCTACGAGCAGTACTTC. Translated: CASSPDPGTGAYEQYF.

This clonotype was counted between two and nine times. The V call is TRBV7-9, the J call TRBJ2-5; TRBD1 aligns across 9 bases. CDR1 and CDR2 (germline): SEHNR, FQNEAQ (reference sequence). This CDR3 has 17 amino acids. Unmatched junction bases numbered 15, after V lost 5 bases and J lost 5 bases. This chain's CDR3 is CASSLSQGAHRWETQYF. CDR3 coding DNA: TGTGCCAGCAGCCTTTCACAGGGGGCGCACAGATGGGAGACCCAGTACTTC.

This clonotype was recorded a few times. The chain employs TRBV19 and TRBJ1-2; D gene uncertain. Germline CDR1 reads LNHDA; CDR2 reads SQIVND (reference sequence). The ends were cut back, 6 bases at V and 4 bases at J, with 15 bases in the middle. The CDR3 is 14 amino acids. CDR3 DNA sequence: TGTGCCAGTAGCCAACAGAGGAGGGCCTATGGCTACACCTTC. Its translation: CASSQQRRAYGYTF.

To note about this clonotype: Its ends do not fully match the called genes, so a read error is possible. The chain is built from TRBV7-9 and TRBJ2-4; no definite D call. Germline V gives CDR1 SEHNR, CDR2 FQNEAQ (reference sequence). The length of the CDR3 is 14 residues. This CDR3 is CGSTSPGPPLIQYF. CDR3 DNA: TGTGGCAGCACCTCCCCCGGACCGCCATTAATTCAGTACTTC.

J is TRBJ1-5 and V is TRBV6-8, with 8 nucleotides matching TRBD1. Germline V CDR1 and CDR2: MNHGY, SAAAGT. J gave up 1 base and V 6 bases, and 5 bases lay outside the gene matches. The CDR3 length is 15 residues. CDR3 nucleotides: TGTGCCAGCAGGGAACGGACAGGGAGCAATCAGCCCCAGCATTTT. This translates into CASRERTGSNQPQHF.

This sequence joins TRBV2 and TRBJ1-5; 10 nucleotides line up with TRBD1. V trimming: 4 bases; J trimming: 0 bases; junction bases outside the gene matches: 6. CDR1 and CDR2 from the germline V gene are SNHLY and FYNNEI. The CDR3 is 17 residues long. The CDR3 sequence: CASSARDRGYSNQPQHF. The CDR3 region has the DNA TGTGCCAGCAGTGCCCGGGACAGGGGTTATAGCAATCAGCCCCAGCATTTT.

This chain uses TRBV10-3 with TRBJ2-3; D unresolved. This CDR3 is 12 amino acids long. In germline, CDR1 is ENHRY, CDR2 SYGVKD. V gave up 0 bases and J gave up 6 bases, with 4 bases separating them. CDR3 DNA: TGTGCCATCAGTGAGTCGTACGATACGCAGTATTTT. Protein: CAISESYDTQYF.

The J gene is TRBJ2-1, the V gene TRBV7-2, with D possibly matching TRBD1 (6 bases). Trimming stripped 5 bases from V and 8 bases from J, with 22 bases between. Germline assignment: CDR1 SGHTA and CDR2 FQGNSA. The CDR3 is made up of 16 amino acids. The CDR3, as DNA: TGTGCCAGCAGCCTAGAGCACAGGGAGATAAGCTATGAGCAGTTCTTC. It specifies CASSLEHREISYEQFF.

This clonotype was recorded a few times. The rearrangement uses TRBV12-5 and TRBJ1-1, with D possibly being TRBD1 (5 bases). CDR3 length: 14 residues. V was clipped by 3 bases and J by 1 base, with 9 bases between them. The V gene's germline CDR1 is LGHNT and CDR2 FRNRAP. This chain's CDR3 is CASGFGTANTEAFF. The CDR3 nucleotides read TGTGCTAGTGGTTTCGGGACTGCGAACACTGAAGCTTTCTTT.

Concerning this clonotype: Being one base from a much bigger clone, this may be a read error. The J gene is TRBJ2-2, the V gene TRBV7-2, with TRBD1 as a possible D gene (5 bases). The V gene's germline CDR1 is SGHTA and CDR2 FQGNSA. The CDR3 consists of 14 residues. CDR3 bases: TGTGCCAACAGCTTAGAAGGGGCCGACGGGGAGCTGTTTTTT. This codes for CANSLEGADGELFF.

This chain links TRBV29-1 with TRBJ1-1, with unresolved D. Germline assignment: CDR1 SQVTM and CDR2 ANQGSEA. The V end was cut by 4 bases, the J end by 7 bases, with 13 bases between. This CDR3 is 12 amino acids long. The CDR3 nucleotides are TGCAGCGTTGCGGGCAGGCGGAATGAAGCTTTCTTT. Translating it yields CSVAGRRNEAFF.

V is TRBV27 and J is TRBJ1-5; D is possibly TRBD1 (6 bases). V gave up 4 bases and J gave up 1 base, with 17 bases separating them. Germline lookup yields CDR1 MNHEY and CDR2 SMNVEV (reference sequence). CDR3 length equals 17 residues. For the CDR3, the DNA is TGTGCCAGCAGTTCCAGGGGACCATCGCTGAGCAATCAGCCCCAGCATTTT. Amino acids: CASSSRGPSLSNQPQHF.

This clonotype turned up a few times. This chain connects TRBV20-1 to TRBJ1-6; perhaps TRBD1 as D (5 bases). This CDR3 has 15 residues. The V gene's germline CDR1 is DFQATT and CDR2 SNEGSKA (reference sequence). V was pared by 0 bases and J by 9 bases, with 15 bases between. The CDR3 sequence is CSARDRYQGGSPLHF. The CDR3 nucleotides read TGCAGTGCTAGAGATCGGTACCAGGGAGGTTCACCCCTCCACTTT.